What follows are 6 T cell receptor beta chains derived from one specimen sequenced in a study of blood T cells in healthy people across ages. It was with a sample-barcoded 5' primer and a J-beta primer mix that a second PCR of roughly 6 to 12 cycles was run. MiXCR was run by TCRdb on the 5' RACE reads, yielding one entry per CDR3 protein. The sample contains approximately 400,000 distinct CDR3 sequences, about 55% of which appear only once. Sequenced input: blood. The receptor set was obtained from a man between 60 and 75 years old in good health.

Ten or more counts support this clonotype. This sequence joins TRBV10-3 and TRBJ2-7; 10 bases line up with TRBD1. V dropped 2 bases and J dropped 4; count of bases not matched to a gene: 2. The CDR3 is made up of 14 amino acids. Germline assignment: CDR1 ENHRY and CDR2 SYGVKD. Here the CDR3 reads CAISEAGQGYEQYF. In DNA form, the CDR3 reads TGTGCCATCAGTGAGGCGGGACAGGGGTACGAGCAGTACTTC.

This chain links TRBV10-3 with TRBJ2-1, with D possibly being TRBD2 (5 bases). Germline lookup yields CDR1 ENHRY and CDR2 SYGVKD. The CDR3 loop spans 15 amino acids. V lost 3 bases, J lost 0 bases, and 9 bases lay in between. The CDR3 DNA reads as TGTGCCATCAGTGACACTAGGAGCTCCTACAATGAGCAGTTCTTC. It encodes CAISDTRSSYNEQFF.

This chain links TRBV5-1 with TRBJ1-1; 7 positions match TRBD1. Germline lookup yields CDR1 SGHRS and CDR2 YFSETQ. CDR3 length equals 15 residues. J was trimmed by 1 base and V by 0 bases; bases with no gene match: 3. This CDR3 reads CASSLEGAENTEAFF. As DNA, the CDR3 is TGCGCCAGCAGCTTGGAGGGGGCGGAGAACACTGAAGCTTTCTTT.

This clonotype was picked up many times. The chain carries TRBV29-1 and TRBJ2-1; D perhaps matches TRBD2 (6 bases). The germline V gene has CDR1 SQVTM and CDR2 ANQGSEA. The CDR3 totals 16 residues. V was pared by 1 base and J by 6 bases, with 19 bases between. The CDR3 protein is CSVEGGFLARPNEQFF. The CDR3 DNA is TGCAGCGTTGAAGGGGGGTTTCTAGCGCGACCCAATGAGCAGTTCTTC.

This clonotype was detected many times. The rearrangement links TRBV7-2 to TRBJ2-5; 8 bases align to TRBD1. V gave up 5 bases and J gave up 1 base; unmatched junction bases: 3. The CDR3 loop spans 14 amino acids. Germline V gene lookup returns CDR1 SGHTA and CDR2 FQGNSA. CDR3: CASSLDRGQETQYF. The CDR3 DNA is TGTGCCAGCAGCCTCGACAGGGGCCAAGAGACCCAGTACTTC.

V and J are TRBV10-2 and TRBJ1-1; D possibly corresponds to TRBD1 (5 bases). The V and J ends lost 3 bases and 3 bases respectively, with 14 bases between them. CDR1 is WSHSY and CDR2 is SAAADI in the germline V gene. CDR3 length: 15 residues. DNA of the CDR3: TGCGCCAGCAGTGATAGAGGCGGGGCGTACACTGAAGCTTTCTTT. This translates into CASSDRGGAYTEAFF.